This entry is about one TCR beta chain. This clone has only a few counts. The specificity of this receptor is unknown. The sample holds no much larger clone one base away, and base qualities are not on file. The data were taken from a study of shared clonotypes between healthy human individuals (dated by TCRdb to the early 2020s). A note on the overall study: Three men and a couple of women, aged 18 to 49 years, made up the cohort. Libraries were prepared and TCR repertoires were sequenced by different laboratories using diverse techniques, in order to increase sequencing depth and limit assay-specific biases. Per donor, three plates each were used for CD4 naive and CD4 memory, two for CD8 naive, and one for CD8 memory. To estimate repertoire size and how much clonotype sharing occurs between individuals, the study deeply sequenced the blood TCR repertoires of roughly 5 healthy adults. Each donor's leukapheresis produced roughly between about 0.9 and 9.5 billion PBMCs.

General study outcomes and caveats: Pairwise subsampling led to the expectation that sequencing depth would affect the degree of clonotype sharing among donors. Naive subsets generally had larger estimated clonotype richness than memory subsets. Rarefaction of sorted-subset datasets indicated incomplete sequencing despite the large sequencing depth. Sharing across a handful of donors was observed for about 4.8% of naive CD4, over 3% of naive CD8, about 2.3% of memory CD4, and roughly 0.4% of memory CD8 clonotypes. Clonotypes shared by all four sorted-subset donors showed higher generation probabilities than non-shared clonotypes. Because the study included a small number of donors, the genetic and exposure-history diversity represented was limited. Sampling was restricted to blood, and TCR repertoires in tissues likely differ from the TCR repertoires found in blood.

Using the deep immunoSEQ assay, multiplex PCR amplified TCR CDR3 regions from genomic DNA. Extracted genomic DNA from each cell subset was spread evenly across all wells of several immunoSEQ 96-well plates, with each plate serving as a replicate. For sorted subsets, approximately 0.2 ug of genomic DNA, equivalent to 25,000 to 35,000 T cell genomes, went into each replicate PCR. Purified libraries were quantified with a Qubit 3.0 fluorometer, sized on a Bioanalyzer 2100, and re-quantified with the KAPA Library Quantification kit. Every immunoSEQ 96-well plate was sequenced on a dedicated single-read 150-cycle Illumina NextSeq 550 flow cell. Under the source paper's analysis protocol: Because the immunoSEQ output held only junctional sequences and lacked quality scores, the filtering could not match the filtering applied to full-length reads. To assign V/J genes and CDR3, sequences were annotated against IMGT germline references using PyIR, a Python wrapper for IgBLAST v1.9. Reads with weak V/J assignments (E-value above 1e-6), missing CDR3, stop codons, out-of-frame junctions, or ambiguous translated residues were removed. V3J clonotypes were defined as sequences sharing an identical inferred V gene, J gene, and CDR3 amino acid sequence. To compute the percentage overlap between repertoires, the number of shared unique clonotypes was divided by the size of the smaller repertoire. Richness of each repertoire was evaluated using RTK rarefaction, the Chao1 estimator, and Recon v2.1 estimates of unobserved clonotypes. Generation probabilities were computed with OLGA for all TCRbeta clonotypes obtained by the gDNA method from a handful of donors. TCRdb limited this immuneACCESS table to in-frame rearrangements with V and J called. A share of clones is missing; checked studies link under half to unresolved V genes, and the rest is unexplained. That table gives V, J and clone size, and the DNA gave D and trimming. The sample records 2 million to 2.5 million clones, roughly 95% of which are singletons. The ten largest clones represent around 0.13% of the sample.

The donors were healthy, HIV-negative adults with no recently reported acute infections or vaccinations. All donors were Caucasian adults living in Nashville, Tennessee, USA. CD4+ T cells were enriched by magnetic negative selection; naive cells were then positively selected on CD45RA, and the negative fraction formed the memory subset. Blood was collected by leukapheresis, and PBMCs were isolated by Ficoll-Histopaque density gradient centrifugation and then cryopreserved in liquid nitrogen vapor phase. Analytical flow cytometry was used to check the purity and quantity of every magnetically sorted T cell population. Each sorted fraction had its genomic DNA isolated and then quantified by UV absorbance on a Nanodrop 2000c. Material: naive CD4+ T cells sorted from blood. Read against the paper, the sample's cell subset or site label means: CD45RA+ positively selected. The TCR was taken from a man aged 18-30 years in good health.

This receptor carries the CDR3 CASSLDGDPNSPLHF. At the DNA level, the sequence is TGCGCCAGCAGCTTGGACGGGGACCCTAATTCACCCCTCCACTTT. The chain is encoded by TRBV5-1 joined to TRBJ1-6; the D gene is perhaps TRBD1, on 5 matching bases. Cut back by 0 bases and 6 bases, the V and J ends lie 10 bases apart. CDR1 and CDR2, looked up from the germline V gene, are SGHRS and YFSETQ. Its CDR3 holds 15 amino acids, cysteine through phenylalanine. Only the CDR3 region is kept as DNA, spanning 45 bases read in frame from base 1.